This paragraph reports one T cell receptor (beta chain). There is no known antigen for this receptor. For every CD8+ T cell subset, approximately 300,000 cells were flow-sorted straight into RLT lysis buffer, and each subset was sorted in triplicate. To keep memory contaminants out, a stringent definition of naive CD8+ T cells was applied: CD45RO-CCR7+CD27+CD95-. Peripheral blood mononuclear cells were isolated from buffy coats using standard density gradient centrifugation. Naive CXCR3-negative and CXCR3-positive CD8+ T cells were flow-sorted using a FACSAria III. Total RNA was extracted from sorted cells with an RNeasy Mini Kit. This record comes from a study of CXCR3-negative and CXCR3-positive naive CD8 T cells (dated by TCRdb to the late 2010s). Regarding the study in general: In total, approximately 130 million TRB reads were obtained, corresponding to roughly 1.5 +/- 0.3 million reads per library. Diversity and physicochemical repertoire analyses were performed on around ten donors pooled from two independent experiments. TRBV-TRBJ cluster analysis included naive subsets from a handful of donors and memory cells from 3 donors.

What the research found in general, with its limitations: TRB CDR3s from CXCR3-positive naive cells showed higher hydrophobicity (lower Kidera factor 4), lower energy, and higher strength and volume indices than CXCR3-negative naive cells. Naive CXCR3-negative and CXCR3-positive cells from the same donor showed similar TRBV-TRBJ usage, whereas memory cells showed distinct patterns. Because surface CD5, which is linked to self-reactivity in mice, was comparable between the naive subsets, TCR interaction strength was also inferred from the physicochemical properties of TRB CDR3s. Both naive subsets had comparably high repertoire diversity, while memory CD8+ T cells had much lower repertoire diversity. CXCR3 expression partially decreased after cryopreservation, so most assays used freshly isolated PBMCs.

The sequencer listed for this sample is NextSeq 550. The Human TCR Profiling Kit (MiLaboratory) was used to make UMI-labeled 5' RACE TRB cDNA libraries. cDNA synthesis used the entire amount of extracted RNA, and PCR amplification then used the entire amount of cDNA produced. Libraries were prepared in parallel with an identical number of PCR cycles. As for how the authors treated the data: With a minimum of two reads required per UMI, MIGEC and MiXCR pulled out about 50,000 +/- 10,000 unique UMI-labeled TRB cDNA molecules from each library. On average, roughly 40,000 +/- 10,000 functional in-frame TRB CDR3 nucleotide clonotypes lacking stop codons were found per library. Diversity metrics, including normalized Shannon-Wiener and Chao1, were computed in VDJtools after downsampling to 5000 UMI-labeled TRB molecules per sample. VDJtools computed clonotype-size-weighted physicochemical properties of the central five CDR3 residues: interaction energy, strength, volume and Kidera factor 4. After reprocessing by TCRdb, each CDR3 protein sequence is one entry, and no DNA is given. Here the V and J calls rest on TCRdb's processing, not on the authors' analysis. In this sample's table one finds around 50,000 distinct CDR3 sequences. Approximately 0.56% of the sample is held by the ten biggest clonotypes.

This TCR came from a human donor in good health. Some clones in this sample may be carry-over from other donors' samples. The specimen sequenced was naive CXCR3+ CD8+ T cells from blood. What the cell subset or site label conveys for this sample: CD45RO-CCR7+CD27+CD95- naive CD8+ T cells expressing CXCR3 (TNR3+).

CDR3 sequence: CASSYAGGETQYF. The rearrangement joined TRBV27 to TRBJ2-5. The CDR3 measures 13 amino acids from cysteine to phenylalanine. The DNA is not on file. The germline V gene (reference sequence) sets CDR1 to MNHEY and CDR2 to SMNVEV.